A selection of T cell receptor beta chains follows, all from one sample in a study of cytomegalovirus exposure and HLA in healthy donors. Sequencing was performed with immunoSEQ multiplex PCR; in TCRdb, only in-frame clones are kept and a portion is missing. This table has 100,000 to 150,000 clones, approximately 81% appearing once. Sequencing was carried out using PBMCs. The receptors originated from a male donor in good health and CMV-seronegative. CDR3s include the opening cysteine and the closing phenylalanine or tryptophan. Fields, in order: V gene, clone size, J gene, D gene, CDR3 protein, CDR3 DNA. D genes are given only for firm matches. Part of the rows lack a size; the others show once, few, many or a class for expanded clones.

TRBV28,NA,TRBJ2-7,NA,CASSPAGGDEQYF,TGTGCCAGCAGTCCCGCCGGGGGAGACGAGCAGTACTTC
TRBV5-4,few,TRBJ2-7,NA,CASSRSGLASSYEQYF,TGTGCCAGCAGCCGCTCGGGACTCGCGAGCTCCTACGAGCAGTACTTC
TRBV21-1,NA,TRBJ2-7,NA,CASSVRSYEQYF,TGTGCCAGCAGCGTCCGGAGCTACGAGCAGTACTTC
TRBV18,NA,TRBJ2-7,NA,CASSPRTESYEQYF,TGTGCCAGCTCACCGAGGACAGAATCCTACGAGCAGTACTTC
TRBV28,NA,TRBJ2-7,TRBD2,CASSPGGNSYEQYF,TGTGCCAGCAGTCCGGGGGGGAATTCCTACGAGCAGTACTTC
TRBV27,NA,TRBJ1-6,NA,CASSPSDSPLHF,TGTGCCAGCAGTCCCTCGGATTCACCCCTCCACTTT
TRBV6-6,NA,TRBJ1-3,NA,CASTGGAQFVTIYF,TGTGCCAGCACCGGGGGGGCGCAATTCGTCACCATATATTTT
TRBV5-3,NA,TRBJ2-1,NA,CARSRFVYRALANNEQFF,TGTGCCAGAAGTCGTTTTGTTTACAGGGCCCTTGCGAACAATGAGCAGTTCTTC
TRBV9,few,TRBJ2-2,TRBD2,CASSARGVARNTGELFF,TGTGCCAGCAGCGCCCGGGGGGTAGCGAGGAACACCGGGGAGCTGTTTTTT
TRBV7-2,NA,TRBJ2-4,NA,CASSRDNLAKNIQYF,TGTGCCAGCAGCCGGGACAACTTAGCCAAAAACATTCAGTACTTC
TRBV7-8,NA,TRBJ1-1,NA,CASSLEPIQVNTEAFF,TGTGCCAGCAGCTTAGAACCGATCCAGGTGAACACTGAAGCTTTCTTT
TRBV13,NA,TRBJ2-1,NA,CASSFSSVTYNEQFF,TGTGCCAGCAGCTTCTCTAGCGTTACCTACAATGAGCAGTTCTTC
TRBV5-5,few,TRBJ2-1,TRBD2,CASSSQPGLAGEEQFF,TGTGCCAGCAGTTCTCAACCGGGACTAGCGGGAGAAGAGCAGTTCTTC
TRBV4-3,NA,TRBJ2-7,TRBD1,CASSQEWDRGHEQYF,TGCGCCAGCAGCCAAGAATGGGACAGGGGCCACGAGCAGTACTTC
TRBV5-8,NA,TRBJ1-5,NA,CASSLLGGLQPQHF,TGTGCCAGCAGCTTGTTGGGGGGGCTTCAGCCCCAGCATTTT
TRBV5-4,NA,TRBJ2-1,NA,CASSLGGLGGHNEQFF,TGTGCCAGCAGCTTGGGGGGCCTGGGGGGGCACAATGAGCAGTTCTTC
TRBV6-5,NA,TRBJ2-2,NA,CASSSLSTGELFF,TGTGCCAGCAGTTCCCTAAGCACCGGGGAGCTGTTTTTT
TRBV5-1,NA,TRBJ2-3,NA,CASSLGGRASTDTQYF,TGCGCTAGCAGCTTGGGAGGCAGGGCTAGCACAGATACGCAGTATTTT
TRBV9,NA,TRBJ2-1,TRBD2,CASSVELSLSGEQFF,TGTGCCAGCAGCGTAGAACTGAGCCTTAGCGGGGAGCAGTTCTTC
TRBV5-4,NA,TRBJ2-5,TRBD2,CAISALRGGGETQYF,TGTGCCATCTCAGCCCTACGGGGGGGAGGGGAGACCCAGTACTTC
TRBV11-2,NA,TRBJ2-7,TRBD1,CASSQSYRDRNSYEQYF,TGTGCCAGCAGCCAATCATACCGGGACAGAAATTCCTACGAGCAGTACTTC
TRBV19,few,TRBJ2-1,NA,CASRHDRSSYNEQFF,TGTGCCTCAAGGCACGACAGGAGCTCCTACAATGAGCAGTTCTTC
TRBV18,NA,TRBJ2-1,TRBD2,CASSPRLAGGPNEQFF,TGTGCCAGCTCACCAAGACTAGCGGGAGGGCCCAATGAGCAGTTCTTC
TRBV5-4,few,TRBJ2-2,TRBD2,CASSKGSAGVGTGELFF,TGTGCCAGCAGCAAGGGATCGGCGGGGGTGGGTACCGGGGAGCTGTTTTTT
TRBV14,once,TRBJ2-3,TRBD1,CASSLITGGAGTDTQYF,TGTGCCAGCAGTCTAATCACAGGGGGAGCGGGCACAGATACGCAGTATTTT
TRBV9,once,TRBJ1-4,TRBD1,CASSVGDRGRFEEKLFF,TGTGCCAGCAGCGTAGGGGACAGGGGGCGCTTCGAGGAAAAACTGTTTTTT
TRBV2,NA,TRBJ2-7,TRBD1,CASSPRTGGRDEQYF,TGTGCCAGCAGCCCTAGGACAGGGGGAAGGGACGAGCAGTACTTC
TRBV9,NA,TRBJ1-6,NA,CASSVGQENSPLHF,TGTGCCAGCAGCGTAGGACAGGAAAATTCACCCCTCCACTTT
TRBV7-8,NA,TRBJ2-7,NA,CASSLDSENYEQYF,TGTGCCAGCAGCTTAGATTCGGAGAACTACGAGCAGTACTTC
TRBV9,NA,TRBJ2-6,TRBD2,CASSPRGGTSDSGANVLTF,TGTGCCAGCAGCCCCCGGGGGGGGACGTCCGACTCTGGGGCCAACGTCCTGACTTTC
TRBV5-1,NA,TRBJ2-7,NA,CASSSGQRTYEQYF,TGCGCCAGCAGCTCAGGACAGCGAACCTACGAGCAGTACTTC
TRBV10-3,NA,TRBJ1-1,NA,CAITRESDTEAFF,TGTGCCATTACGAGGGAATCTGACACTGAAGCTTTCTTT
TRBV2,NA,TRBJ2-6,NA,CASSTLIGSGSGANVLTF,TGTGCCAGCAGTACCCTTATTGGGAGCGGTTCTGGGGCCAACGTCCTGACTTTC
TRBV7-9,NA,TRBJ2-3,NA,CASSTELVSTDTQYF,TGTGCCAGCAGCACAGAACTGGTTAGCACAGATACGCAGTATTTT
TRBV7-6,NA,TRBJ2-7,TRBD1,CASSHIGDRLSYEQYF,TGTGCCAGCAGCCATATCGGGGACAGGCTAAGCTACGAGCAGTACTTC
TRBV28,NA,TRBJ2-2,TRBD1,CASSSRTGGFVELFF,TGTGCCAGCAGTTCCCGGACAGGCGGGTTCGTGGAGCTGTTTTTT
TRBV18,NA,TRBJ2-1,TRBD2,CASSAERGLYNEQFF,TGTGCCAGCTCAGCTGAGCGGGGACTCTACAATGAGCAGTTCTTC
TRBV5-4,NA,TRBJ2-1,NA,CASSLPSLSYYNEQFF,TGTGCCAGCAGCTTGCCTAGCCTATCCTACTACAATGAGCAGTTCTTC
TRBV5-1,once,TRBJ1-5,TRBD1,CASSLEPTGDTQPQHF,TGCGCCAGCAGCTTGGAACCGACAGGGGACACTCAGCCCCAGCATTTT
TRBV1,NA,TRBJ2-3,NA,CTSSQDPRASGSTRTDTQYF,TGCACCAGCAGCCAAGATCCCAGGGCTAGCGGGAGCACCCGCACAGATACGCAGTATTTT
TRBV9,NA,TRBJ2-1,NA,CASSALGTFAGNEQFF,TGTGCCAGCAGCGCTCTGGGGACTTTTGCGGGCAATGAGCAGTTCTTC
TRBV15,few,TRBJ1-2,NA,CATSSITRTASLYGYTF,TGTGCCACCAGCAGTATAACCCGGACAGCCTCTTTGTATGGCTACACCTTC